This TCR beta chain stems from a study of T cell repertoires in cytomegalovirus infection. TCRdb reprocessed the reads via MiXCR and lists one record per CDR3 protein. Among about 320,000 distinct CDR3 sequences listed, more than 9% were seen once. Sequencing was carried out using PBMCs. This sequence originates from a human donor in good health (CMV status not recorded). Some clones in this sample may be carry-over from other donors' samples.

The chain's CDR3 is CAIRASGTTDTQYF. The CDR3 DNA sequence: TGTGCCATCAGGGCTAGCGGGACCACAGATACGCAGTATTTT. V is TRBV10-3 and J is TRBJ2-3; 9 bases are a match to TRBD2. V dropped 6 bases and J dropped 2; count of bases not matched to a gene: 3. The CDR3 runs to 14 residues. Looked up from germline, CDR1 is ENHRY and CDR2 is SYGVKD.